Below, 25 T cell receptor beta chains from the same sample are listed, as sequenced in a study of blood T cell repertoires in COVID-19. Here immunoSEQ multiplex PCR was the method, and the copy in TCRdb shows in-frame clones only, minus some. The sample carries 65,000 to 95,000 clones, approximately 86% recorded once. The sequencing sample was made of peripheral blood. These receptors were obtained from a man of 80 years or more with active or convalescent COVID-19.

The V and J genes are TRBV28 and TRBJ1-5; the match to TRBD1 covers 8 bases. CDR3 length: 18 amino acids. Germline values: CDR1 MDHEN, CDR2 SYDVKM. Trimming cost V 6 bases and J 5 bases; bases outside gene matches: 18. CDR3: CASREQAPGRGLYQPQHF. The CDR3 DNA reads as TGTGCCAGCAGAGAACAAGCCCCAGGCAGGGGGCTGTATCAGCCCCAGCATTTT.

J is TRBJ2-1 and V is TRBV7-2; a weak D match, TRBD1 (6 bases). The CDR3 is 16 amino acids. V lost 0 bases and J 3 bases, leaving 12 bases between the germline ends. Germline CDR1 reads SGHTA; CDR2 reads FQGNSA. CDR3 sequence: CASSLALGTNYNEQFF. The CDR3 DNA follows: TGTGCCAGCAGCTTAGCGCTCGGGACAAACTACAATGAGCAGTTCTTC.

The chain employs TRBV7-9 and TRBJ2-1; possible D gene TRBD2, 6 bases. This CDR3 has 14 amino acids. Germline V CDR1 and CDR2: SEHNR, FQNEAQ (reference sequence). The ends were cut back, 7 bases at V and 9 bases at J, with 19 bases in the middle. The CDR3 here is CASIKTLGGSEQFF. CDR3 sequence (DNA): TGTGCCAGCATCAAAACCCTGGGGGGAAGTGAGCAGTTCTTC.

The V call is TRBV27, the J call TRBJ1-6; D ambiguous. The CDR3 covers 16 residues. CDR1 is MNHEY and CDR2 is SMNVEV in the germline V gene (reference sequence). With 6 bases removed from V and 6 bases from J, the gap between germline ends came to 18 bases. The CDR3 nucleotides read TGTGCCAGCAGAGATCTCGGTGGAGGAGGTAATTCACCCCTCCACTTT. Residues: CASRDLGGGGNSPLHF.

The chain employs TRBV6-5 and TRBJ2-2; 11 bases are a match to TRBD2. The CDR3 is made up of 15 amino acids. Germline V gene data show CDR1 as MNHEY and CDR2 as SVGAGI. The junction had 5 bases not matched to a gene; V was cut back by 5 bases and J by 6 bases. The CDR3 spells CASSRSGRAAGELFF. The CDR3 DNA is TGTGCCAGCAGTCGTAGCGGGAGGGCCGCCGGGGAGCTGTTTTTT.

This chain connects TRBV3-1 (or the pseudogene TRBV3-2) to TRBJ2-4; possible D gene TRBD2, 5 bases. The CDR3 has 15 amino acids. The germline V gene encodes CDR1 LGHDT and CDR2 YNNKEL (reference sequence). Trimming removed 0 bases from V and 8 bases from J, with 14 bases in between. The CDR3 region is CASSQELSGMDIQYF. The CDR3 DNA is TGTGCCAGCAGCCAAGAGCTAAGCGGAATGGACATTCAGTACTTC.

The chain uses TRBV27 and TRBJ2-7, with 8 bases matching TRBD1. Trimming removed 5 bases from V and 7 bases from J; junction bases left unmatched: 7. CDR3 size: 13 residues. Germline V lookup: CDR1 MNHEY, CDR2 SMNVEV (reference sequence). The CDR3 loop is CASSTRTGNEQYV. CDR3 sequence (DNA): TGTGCCAGCAGTACCCGGACAGGGAATGAGCAGTACGTC.

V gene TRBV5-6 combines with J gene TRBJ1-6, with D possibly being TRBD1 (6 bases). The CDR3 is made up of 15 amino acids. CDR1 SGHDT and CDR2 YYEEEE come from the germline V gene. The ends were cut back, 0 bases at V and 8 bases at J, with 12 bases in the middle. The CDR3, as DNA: TGTGCCAGCAGCTTGGATCAGGGGCCAGATTCACCCCTCCACTTT. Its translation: CASSLDQGPDSPLHF.

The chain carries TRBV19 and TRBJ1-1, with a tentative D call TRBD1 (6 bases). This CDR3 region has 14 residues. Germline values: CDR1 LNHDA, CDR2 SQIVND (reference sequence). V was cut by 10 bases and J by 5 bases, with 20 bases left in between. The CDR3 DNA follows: TGTGCCACCGCAGACCCCCAGGGGTCAACTGAAGCTTTCTTT. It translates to CATADPQGSTEAFF.

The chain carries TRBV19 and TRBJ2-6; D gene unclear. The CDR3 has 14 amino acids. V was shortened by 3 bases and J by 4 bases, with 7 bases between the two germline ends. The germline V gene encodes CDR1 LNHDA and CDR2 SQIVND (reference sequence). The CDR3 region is CASSMQSGANVLTF. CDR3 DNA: TGTGCCAGTAGTATGCAGTCAGGGGCCAACGTCCTGACTTTC.

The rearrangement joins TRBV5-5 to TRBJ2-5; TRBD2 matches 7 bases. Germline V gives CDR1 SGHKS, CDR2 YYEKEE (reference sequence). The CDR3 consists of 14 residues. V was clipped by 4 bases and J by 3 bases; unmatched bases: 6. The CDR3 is CASSLAVLEETQYF. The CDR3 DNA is TGTGCCAGCAGCCTAGCGGTGCTAGAAGAGACCCAGTACTTC.

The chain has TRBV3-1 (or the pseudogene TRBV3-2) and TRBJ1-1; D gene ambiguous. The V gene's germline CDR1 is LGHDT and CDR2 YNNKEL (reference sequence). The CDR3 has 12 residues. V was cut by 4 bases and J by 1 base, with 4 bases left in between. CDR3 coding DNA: TGTGCCAGCAGCCCCCAGAACACTGAAGCTTTCTTT. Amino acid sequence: CASSPQNTEAFF.

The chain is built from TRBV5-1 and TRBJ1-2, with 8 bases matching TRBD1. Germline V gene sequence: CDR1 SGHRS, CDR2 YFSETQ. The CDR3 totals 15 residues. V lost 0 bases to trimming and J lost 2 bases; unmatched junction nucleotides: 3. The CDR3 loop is CASSLETGGNYGYTF. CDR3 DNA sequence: TGCGCCAGCAGCTTGGAAACAGGGGGAAACTATGGCTACACCTTC. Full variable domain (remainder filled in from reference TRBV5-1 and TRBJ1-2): KAGVTQTPRYLIKTRGQQVTLSCSPISGHRSVSWYQQTPGQGLQFLFEYFSETQRNKGNFPGRFSGRQFSNSRSEMNVSTLELGDSALYLCASSLETGGNYGYTFGSGTRLTVV.

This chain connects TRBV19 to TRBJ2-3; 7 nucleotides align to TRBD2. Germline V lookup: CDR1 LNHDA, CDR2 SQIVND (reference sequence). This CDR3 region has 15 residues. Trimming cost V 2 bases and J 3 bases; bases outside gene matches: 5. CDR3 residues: CASSIYGGGTDTQYF. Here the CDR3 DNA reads TGTGCCAGTAGTATATATGGCGGGGGAACAGATACGCAGTATTTT.

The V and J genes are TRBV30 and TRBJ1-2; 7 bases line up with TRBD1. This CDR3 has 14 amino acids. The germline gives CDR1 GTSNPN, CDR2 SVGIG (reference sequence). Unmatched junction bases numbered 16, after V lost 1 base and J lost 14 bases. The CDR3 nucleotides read TGTGCCTGGAGTGCAAACGACAGGGAAGGGTCTAGGACCTTC. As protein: CAWSANDREGSRTF.

In nucleotides, the CDR3 is TGTGCCAGCAGTGAACCCCCTGCTGGAAACACCATATATTTT. Its translation is CASSEPPAGNTIYF. V usage is TRBV2 and J usage is TRBJ1-3, with D unresolved. With 2 bases removed from V and 2 bases from J, the gap between germline ends came to 7 bases. The CDR3 spans 14 residues. Germline V gives CDR1 SNHLY, CDR2 FYNNEI.

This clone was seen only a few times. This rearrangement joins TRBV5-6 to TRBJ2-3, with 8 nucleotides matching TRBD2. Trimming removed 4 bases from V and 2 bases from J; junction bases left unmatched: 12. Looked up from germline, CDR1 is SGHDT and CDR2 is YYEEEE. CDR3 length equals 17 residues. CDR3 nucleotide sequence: TGTGCCAGCAGCGGGAGGGTCTCGCGGGAGGCCACAGATACGCAGTATTTT. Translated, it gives CASSGRVSREATDTQYF.

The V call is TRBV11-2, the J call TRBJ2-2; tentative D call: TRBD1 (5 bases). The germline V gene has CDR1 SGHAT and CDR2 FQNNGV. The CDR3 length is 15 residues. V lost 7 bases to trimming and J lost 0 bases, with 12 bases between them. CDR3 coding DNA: TGTGCCAGCACTTTGGGGCTAGCGAACACCGGGGAGCTGTTTTTT. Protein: CASTLGLANTGELFF.

As DNA, the CDR3 is TGTGCCAGCAGTGAATTTTCCGGTACCGGGGAGCTGTTTTTT. It codes for CASSEFSGTGELFF. The rearrangement uses TRBV2 and TRBJ2-2; D remains unclear. Germline lookup yields CDR1 SNHLY and CDR2 FYNNEI. V was shortened by 2 bases and J by 5 bases, with 9 bases between the two germline ends. The CDR3 contains 14 residues.

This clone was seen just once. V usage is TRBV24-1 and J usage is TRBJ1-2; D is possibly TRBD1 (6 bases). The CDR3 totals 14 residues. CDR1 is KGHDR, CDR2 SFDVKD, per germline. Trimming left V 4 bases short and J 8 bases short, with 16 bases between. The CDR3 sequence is CATSDPRGGVGYTF. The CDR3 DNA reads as TGTGCCACCAGTGACCCGCGGGGGGGCGTCGGCTACACCTTC.

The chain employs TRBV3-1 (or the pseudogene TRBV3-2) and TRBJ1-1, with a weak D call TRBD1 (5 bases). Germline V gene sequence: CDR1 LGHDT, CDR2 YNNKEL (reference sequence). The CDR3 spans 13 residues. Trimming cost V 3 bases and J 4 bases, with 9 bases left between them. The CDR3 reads CASSQGLGTEAFF. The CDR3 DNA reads TGTGCCAGCAGCCAGGGGCTAGGCACTGAAGCTTTCTTT.

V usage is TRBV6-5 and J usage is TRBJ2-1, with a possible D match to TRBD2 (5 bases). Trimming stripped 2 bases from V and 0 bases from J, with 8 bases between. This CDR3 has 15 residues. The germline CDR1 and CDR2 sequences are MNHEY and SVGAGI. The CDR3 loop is CASSYRESSYNEQFF. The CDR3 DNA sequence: TGTGCCAGCAGTTACAGGGAGAGCTCCTACAATGAGCAGTTCTTC.

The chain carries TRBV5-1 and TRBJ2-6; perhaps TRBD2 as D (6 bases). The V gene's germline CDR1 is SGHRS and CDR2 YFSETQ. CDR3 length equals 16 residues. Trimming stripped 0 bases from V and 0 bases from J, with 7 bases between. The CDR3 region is CASSLVGSSGANVLTF. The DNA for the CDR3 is TGCGCCAGCAGCTTGGTCGGGAGCTCTGGGGCCAACGTCCTGACTTTC.

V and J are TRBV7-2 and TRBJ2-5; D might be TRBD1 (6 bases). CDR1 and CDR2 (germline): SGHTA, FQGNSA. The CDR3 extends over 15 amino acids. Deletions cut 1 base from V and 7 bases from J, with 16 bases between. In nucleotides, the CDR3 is TGTGCCAGCAGCTTAGTTTCGACAGGCCAGATGACCCAGTACTTC. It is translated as CASSLVSTGQMTQYF. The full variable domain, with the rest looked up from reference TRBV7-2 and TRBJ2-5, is GAGVSQSPSNKVTEKGKDVELRCDPISGHTALYWYRQSLGQGLEFLIYFQGNSAPDKSGLPSDRFSAERTGGSVSTLTIQRTQQEDSAVYLCASSLVSTGQMTQYFGPGTRLLVL.

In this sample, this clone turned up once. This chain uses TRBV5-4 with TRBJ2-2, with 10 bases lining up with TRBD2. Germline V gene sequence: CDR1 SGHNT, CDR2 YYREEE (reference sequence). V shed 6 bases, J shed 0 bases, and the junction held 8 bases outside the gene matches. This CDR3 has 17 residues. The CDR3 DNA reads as TGTGCCAGCACGGAACTAGCGGGGAACGCGAACACCGGGGAGCTGTTTTTT. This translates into CASTELAGNANTGELFF.